The T cell receptor beta chain described here comes from a study of T cell responses to AZD1222 COVID-19 vaccine. Germline trimming cut 2 bases from V and 1 base from J; bases unmatched to any gene: 7. Germline lookup yields CDR1 SGHVS and CDR2 FNYEAQ. The CDR3 has 17 amino acids. Comment on this clone: Its specificity is not known.

The study, taken as a whole, reports: Within unmutated variant regions lay the reported targets of nearly half of spike-specific TCRs. Breadth and depth of Spike-specific TCRs rose after two AZD1222 doses.

Assay used: immunoSEQ multiplex PCR; TCRdb lists only in-frame clones, some missing. The profile shows tens of thousands of clones, more than 90% of them singletons. V gene TRBV7-6 combines with J gene TRBJ2-2, with TRBD1 identical over 7 bases. The sequences come from peripheral blood, collected 28 days after the second AZD1222 dose. The TCR originated in an adult who received the AZD1222 COVID-19 vaccine. The CDR3, as DNA: TGTGCCAGCAGCTTATTTTCCAGGGACAGGAACACCGGGGAGCTGTTTTTT. As protein: CASSLFSRDRNTGELFF.